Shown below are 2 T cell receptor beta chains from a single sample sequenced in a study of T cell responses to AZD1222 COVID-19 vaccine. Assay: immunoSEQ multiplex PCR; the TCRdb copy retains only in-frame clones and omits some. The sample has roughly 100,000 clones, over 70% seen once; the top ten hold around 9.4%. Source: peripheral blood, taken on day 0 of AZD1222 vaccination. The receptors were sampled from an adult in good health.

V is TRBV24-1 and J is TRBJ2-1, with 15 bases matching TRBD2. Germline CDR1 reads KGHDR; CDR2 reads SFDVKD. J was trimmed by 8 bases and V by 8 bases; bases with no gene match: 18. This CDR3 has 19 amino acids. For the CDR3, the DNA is TGTGCCACCATGGGACTAGCGGGAGGAAAAGGCTCAATGATAGATGAGCAGTTCTTC. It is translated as CATMGLAGGKGSMIDEQFF.

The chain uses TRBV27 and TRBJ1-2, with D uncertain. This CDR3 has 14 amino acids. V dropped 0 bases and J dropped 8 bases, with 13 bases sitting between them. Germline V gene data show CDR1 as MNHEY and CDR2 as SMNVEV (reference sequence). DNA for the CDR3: TGTGCCAGCAGTTTATCTTCCGGTAATCGGGGCTACACCTTC. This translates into CASSLSSGNRGYTF.